Following are 3 T cell receptor beta chains from one sample sequenced in a study of blood T cell repertoires in COVID-19. The method was immunoSEQ multiplex PCR; TCRdb's version includes in-frame clones alone and lacks a portion of them. Among a few hundred thousand clones, approximately 85% were seen once, and the ten largest hold roughly 2.8%. Sequenced: peripheral blood. The receptors were sampled from a man between 45 and 60 years old who had recovered from COVID-19.

The J gene is TRBJ2-7, the V gene TRBV10-2, with D possibly TRBD1 on 6 matching bases. The CDR3 extends over 17 amino acids. V was shortened by 4 bases and J by 0 bases, with 19 bases between the two germline ends. Looked up from germline, CDR1 is WSHSY and CDR2 is SAAADI. The chain's CDR3 is CASSASRQAASSYEQYF. The DNA for the CDR3 is TGCGCCAGCAGTGCAAGCCGACAGGCTGCTAGCTCCTACGAGCAGTACTTC.

This clone was counted a single time. The chain has TRBV27 and TRBJ2-3; 7 bases match TRBD1. This CDR3 is 14 amino acids long. CDR1 is MNHEY and CDR2 is SMNVEV in the germline V gene (reference sequence). Germline trimming cut 10 bases from V and 5 bases from J; bases unmatched to any gene: 12. In DNA form, the CDR3 reads TGTGCCACCTACAGGGGTAGAGGAGGAGATACGCAGTATTTT. It yields the protein CATYRGRGGDTQYF.

The V call is TRBV10-1, the J call TRBJ2-2, with TRBD1 matching over 8 bases. CDR1 WNHNN and CDR2 SYGVQD come from the germline V gene (reference sequence). The CDR3 sequence is 17 residues long. The trim removed 10 bases at V and 0 bases at J, leaving 13 bases unmatched. As DNA, the CDR3 is TGCGCCATCCGGAGACAGGGGCCATCCGCGAACACCGGGGAGCTGTTTTTT. The encoded protein is CAIRRQGPSANTGELFF.